This T cell receptor beta chain is from a study of CD8 T cells in Susac syndrome. The RNA input was about 0.45 to 1 ug, and it was reverse transcribed with random hexamers. TCRdb reanalysed the immunoSEQ multiplex PCR reads using MiXCR and keeps one entry per CDR3 protein. Among around 45,000 distinct CDR3 sequences listed, approximately 92% were seen once. Comments on this clonotype: Antigen unknown. One junction end does not reproduce the germline sequence, and a read error may be involved.

From blood CD8+ and CD4+ T cells, the TCR beta chain was sequenced. The germline V gene encodes CDR1 MGHRA and CDR2 YSYEKL. This CDR3 has 11 residues. Study-wide results and caveats: As the study acknowledged, the number of individuals in its TCR sequencing and HLA analysis was relatively small.

The sample was CD8+ T cells from PBMCs. V usage is TRBV4-1 and J usage is TRBJ2-1, with 8 bases aligning to TRBD2. This sequence originates from a human donor in good health. CDR3 sequence: CASSRSGIQLF. CDR3 coding DNA: TGCGCCAGCAGCCGTAGCGGGATACAGCTCTTC.